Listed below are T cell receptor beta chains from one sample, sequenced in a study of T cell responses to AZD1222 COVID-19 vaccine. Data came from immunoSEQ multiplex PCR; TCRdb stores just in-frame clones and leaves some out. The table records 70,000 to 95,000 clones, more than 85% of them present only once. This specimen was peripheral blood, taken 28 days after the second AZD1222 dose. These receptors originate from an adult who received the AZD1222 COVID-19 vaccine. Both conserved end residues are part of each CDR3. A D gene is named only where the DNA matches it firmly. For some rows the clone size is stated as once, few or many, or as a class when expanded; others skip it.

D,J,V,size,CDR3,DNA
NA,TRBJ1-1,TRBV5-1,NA,CASSFGRTMNTEAFF,TGCGCCAGCAGCTTCGGAAGAACCATGAACACTGAAGCTTTCTTT
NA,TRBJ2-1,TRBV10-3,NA,CAISDRAYNEQFF,TGTGCCATCAGTGACAGGGCCTACAATGAGCAGTTCTTC
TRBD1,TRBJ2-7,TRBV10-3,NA,CAMGPGQGYEQYF,TGTGCCATGGGACCGGGACAGGGGTACGAGCAGTACTTC
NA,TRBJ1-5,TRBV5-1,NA,CASSPSGVSDQPQHF,TGCGCCAGCAGCCCTTCTGGGGTCTCGGATCAGCCCCAGCATTTT
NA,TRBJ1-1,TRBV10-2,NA,CASRRGPNTEAFF,TGCGCCAGCAGGAGGGGACCGAACACTGAAGCTTTCTTT
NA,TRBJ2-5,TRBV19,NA,CASSPYAGPPQETQYF,TGTGCCAGTAGTCCGTACGCCGGGCCCCCCCAAGAGACCCAGTACTTC
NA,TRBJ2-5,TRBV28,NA,CASLSRREKTQYF,TGTGCCAGCCTCTCTCGGAGGGAAAAGACCCAGTACTTC
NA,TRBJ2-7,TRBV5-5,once,CASSLVGSYEQYF,TGTGCCAGCAGCTTGGTGGGTTCCTACGAGCAGTACTTC
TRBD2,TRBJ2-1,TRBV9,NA,CASSDVAGGNEQFF,TGTGCCAGCAGCGATGTAGCGGGAGGAAATGAGCAGTTCTTC
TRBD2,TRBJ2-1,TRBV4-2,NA,CASSQGLAGVPEQFF,TGTGCCAGCAGCCAAGGACTAGCGGGAGTCCCGGAGCAGTTCTTC
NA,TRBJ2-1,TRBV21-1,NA,CASSSSPWDPRAYNEQFF,TGTGCCAGCAGCAGCTCTCCCTGGGACCCCAGGGCCTACAATGAGCAGTTCTTC
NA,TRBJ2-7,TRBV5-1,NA,CASSLKAYEQYF,TGCGCCAGCAGCTTGAAGGCTTACGAGCAGTACTTC
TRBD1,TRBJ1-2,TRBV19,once,CASRQGGQNYGYTF,TGTGCCAGTAGGCAAGGGGGCCAGAACTATGGCTACACCTTC
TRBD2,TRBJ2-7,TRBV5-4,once,CASSSWTSGTETRYEQYF,TGTGCCAGCAGCTCCTGGACTAGCGGGACAGAAACCCGCTACGAGCAGTACTTC
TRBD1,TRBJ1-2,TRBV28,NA,CASSLRDSYGYTF,TGTGCCAGCAGTTTAAGGGACAGCTATGGCTACACCTTC
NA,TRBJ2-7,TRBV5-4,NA,CASSLAGSYEQYF,TGTGCCAGCAGCTTAGCCGGTTCGTACGAGCAGTACTTC
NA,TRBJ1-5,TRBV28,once,CASSLDEGSNQPQHF,TGTGCCAGCAGTTTAGACGAGGGTAGCAATCAGCCCCAGCATTTT
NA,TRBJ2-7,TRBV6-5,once,CASSYSVYEQYF,TGTGCCAGCAGTTACTCGGTCTACGAGCAGTACTTC
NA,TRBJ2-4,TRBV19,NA,CASSTPGLAKNIQYF,TGTGCCAGTAGTACACCGGGACTAGCCAAAAACATTCAGTACTTC
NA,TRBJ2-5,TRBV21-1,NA,CASSKEQKKTQYF,TGTGCCAGCAGCAAAGAACAGAAGAAGACCCAGTACTTC
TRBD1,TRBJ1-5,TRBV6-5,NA,CASSYRQGRDQPQHF,TGTGCCAGCAGTTACCGACAGGGGAGGGATCAGCCCCAGCATTTT
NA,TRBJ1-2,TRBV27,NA,CASSVLRGSFNYGYTF,TGTGCCAGCAGTGTCCTCAGGGGATCCTTTAACTATGGCTACACCTTC
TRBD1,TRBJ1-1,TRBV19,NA,CASSISDRGHGTEAFF,TGTGCCAGTAGTATAAGTGACAGGGGGCACGGCACTGAAGCTTTCTTT
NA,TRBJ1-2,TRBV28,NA,CASSRPGRANYGYTF,TGTGCCAGCAGTCGCCCGGGAAGAGCTAACTATGGCTACACCTTC
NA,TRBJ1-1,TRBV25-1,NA,CASTRTGNTEAFF,TGTGCCAGCACCAGAACAGGGAACACTGAAGCTTTCTTT
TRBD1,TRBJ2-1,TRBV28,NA,CASSLRTGENEQFF,TGTGCCAGCAGTCTACGGACAGGGGAAAATGAGCAGTTCTTC
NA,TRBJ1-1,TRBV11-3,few,CASSTTEGTEAFF,TGTGCCAGCAGCACTACGGAGGGGACTGAAGCTTTCTTT
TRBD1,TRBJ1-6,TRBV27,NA,CASSSPSGTVDSPLHF,TGTGCCAGCAGTTCCCCTTCCGGGACAGTAGATTCACCCCTCCACTTT
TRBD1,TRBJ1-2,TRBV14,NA,CASSLVWSTGEEGYTF,TGTGCCAGCAGCCTCGTTTGGTCGACAGGGGAGGAAGGCTACACCTTC
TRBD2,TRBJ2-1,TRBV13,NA,CASSPSQASGRAGGEQFF,TGTGCCAGCAGCCCCTCCCAGGCTAGCGGGAGGGCCGGGGGTGAGCAGTTCTTC
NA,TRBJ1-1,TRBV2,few,CASSVGQKAFF,TGTGCCAGCAGTGTTGGTCAGAAAGCTTTCTTT
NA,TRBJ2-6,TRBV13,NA,CASSLGAGSGANVLTF,TGTGCCAGCAGCTTAGGCGCGGGATCTGGGGCCAACGTCCTGACTTTC
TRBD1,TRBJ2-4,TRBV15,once,CATSRGFDRVVKLAKNIQYF,TGTGCCACCAGCAGAGGCTTTGACAGGGTCGTTAAACTAGCCAAAAACATTCAGTACTTC
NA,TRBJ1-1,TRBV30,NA,CAWSVPVNTEAFF,TGTGCCTGGAGTGTACCTGTGAACACTGAAGCTTTCTTT
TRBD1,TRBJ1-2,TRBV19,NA,CASRPQGSPNYGYTF,TGTGCCAGTAGACCACAGGGGTCCCCTAACTATGGCTACACCTTC
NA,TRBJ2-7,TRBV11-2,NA,CASSLGLSNYEQYF,TGTGCCAGCAGCTTAGGCCTCTCCAACTACGAGCAGTACTTC
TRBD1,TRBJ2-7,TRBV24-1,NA,CATSDGQGYEQYF,TGTGCCACCAGTGATGGACAGGGGTACGAGCAGTACTTC
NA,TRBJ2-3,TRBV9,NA,CASSLTPQNGVTQYF,TGTGCCAGCAGCTTGACTCCTCAGAACGGAGTTACGCAGTATTTT
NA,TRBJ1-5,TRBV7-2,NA,CASRSLEGLGQPQHF,TGTGCCAGCAGGTCCCTCGAGGGTTTGGGTCAGCCCCAGCATTTT
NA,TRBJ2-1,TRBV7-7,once,CASSPIVDEQFF,TGTGCCAGCAGCCCAATTGTGGATGAGCAGTTCTTC
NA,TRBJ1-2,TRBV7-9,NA,CASSESGFYGYTF,TGTGCCAGCAGCGAGAGTGGATTTTATGGCTACACCTTC
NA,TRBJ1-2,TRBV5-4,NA,CASSSGAGNSNYGYTF,TGTGCCAGCAGTTCCGGGGCAGGGAACTCTAACTATGGCTACACCTTC
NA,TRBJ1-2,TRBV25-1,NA,CASSESGLGYTF,TGTGCCAGCAGTGAATCTGGCCTTGGCTACACCTTC
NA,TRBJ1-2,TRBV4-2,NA,CASSQDWAGGIYGYTF,TGTGCCAGCAGCCAAGATTGGGCAGGTGGAATATATGGCTACACCTTC
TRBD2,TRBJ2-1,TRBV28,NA,CASSLRLAGVAYNEQFF,TGTGCCAGCAGTTTACGGCTAGCGGGAGTGGCCTACAATGAGCAGTTCTTC
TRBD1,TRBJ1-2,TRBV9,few,CASSVVVWTGEYGYTF,TGTGCCAGCAGCGTAGTCGTTTGGACAGGGGAGTATGGCTACACCTTC
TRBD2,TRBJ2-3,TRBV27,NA,CASSPRLAGSTDTQYF,TGTGCCAGCAGTCCCAGACTAGCGGGAAGCACAGATACGCAGTATTTT
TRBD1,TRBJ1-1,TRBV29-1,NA,CRGGDRGGPAEAFF,TGCAGAGGCGGGGACAGAGGGGGTCCGGCTGAAGCTTTCTTT
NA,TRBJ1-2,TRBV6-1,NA,CASSEASGEGYGYTF,TGTGCCAGCAGTGAAGCGTCAGGGGAGGGCTATGGCTACACCTTC
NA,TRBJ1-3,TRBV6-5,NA,CASSYRDVGSGNTIYF,TGTGCCAGCAGTTACCGGGATGTGGGCTCTGGAAACACCATATATTTT
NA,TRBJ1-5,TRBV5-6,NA,CASSWGWSNQPQHF,TGTGCCAGCAGCTGGGGGTGGAGCAATCAGCCCCAGCATTTT
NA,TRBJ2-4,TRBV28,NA,CASSLAENIQYF,TGTGCCAGCAGTTTGGCGGAAAACATTCAGTACTTC
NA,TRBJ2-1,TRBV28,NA,CASSLSQGNEQFF,TGTGCCAGCAGTTTGAGCCAGGGGAATGAGCAGTTCTTC
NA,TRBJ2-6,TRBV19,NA,CASSVQSSGANVLTF,TGTGCCAGTAGTGTCCAGAGCTCTGGGGCCAACGTCCTGACTTTC
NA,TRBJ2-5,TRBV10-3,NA,CAISESDRRVQETQYF,TGTGCCATCAGTGAGTCGGACAGAAGGGTCCAAGAGACCCAGTACTTC